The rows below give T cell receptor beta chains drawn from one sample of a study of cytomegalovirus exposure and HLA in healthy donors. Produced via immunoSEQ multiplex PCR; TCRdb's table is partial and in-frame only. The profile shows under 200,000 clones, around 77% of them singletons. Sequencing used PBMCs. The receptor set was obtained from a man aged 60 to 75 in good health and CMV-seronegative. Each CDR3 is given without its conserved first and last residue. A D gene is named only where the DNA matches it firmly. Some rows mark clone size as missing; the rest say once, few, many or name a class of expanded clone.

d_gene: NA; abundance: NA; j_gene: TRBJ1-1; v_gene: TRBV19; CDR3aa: ASSNREGTEAF
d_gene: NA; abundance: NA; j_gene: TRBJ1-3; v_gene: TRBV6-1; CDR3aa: ASSEAAGYGNTIY
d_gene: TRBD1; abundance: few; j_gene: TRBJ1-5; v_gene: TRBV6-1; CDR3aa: ASSLHTGGNQPQH
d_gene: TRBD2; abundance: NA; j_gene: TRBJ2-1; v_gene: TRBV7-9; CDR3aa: ASSLAGTSGSTEQF
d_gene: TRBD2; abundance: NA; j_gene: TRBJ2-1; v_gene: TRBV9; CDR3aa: ASSPSGSIDNEQF
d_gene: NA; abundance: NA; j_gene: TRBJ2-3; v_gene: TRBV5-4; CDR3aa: ASSLAVGRTDTQY
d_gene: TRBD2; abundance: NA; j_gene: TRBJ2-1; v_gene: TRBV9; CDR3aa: ASSVTSGSFGNEQF
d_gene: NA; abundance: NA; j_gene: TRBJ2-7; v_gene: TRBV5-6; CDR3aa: ASSFSKLGVYEQY
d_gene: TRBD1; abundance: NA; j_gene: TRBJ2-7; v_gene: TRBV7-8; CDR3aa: ASSGTGGILGYEQY
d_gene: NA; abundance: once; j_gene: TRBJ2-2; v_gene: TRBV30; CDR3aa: AWSQDRDTGELF
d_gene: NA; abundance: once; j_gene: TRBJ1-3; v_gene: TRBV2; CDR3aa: ASNREGGSGNTIY
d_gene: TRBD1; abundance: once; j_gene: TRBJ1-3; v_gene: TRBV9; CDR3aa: ASSAGGTGVLENTIY
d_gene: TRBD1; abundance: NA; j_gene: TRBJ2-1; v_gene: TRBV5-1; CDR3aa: ASSLANSDRGGGEQF
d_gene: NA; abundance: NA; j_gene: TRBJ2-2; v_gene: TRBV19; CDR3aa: ASSIPGGGARGELF
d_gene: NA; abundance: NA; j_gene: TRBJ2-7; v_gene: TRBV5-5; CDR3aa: ASSLEQGYEQY